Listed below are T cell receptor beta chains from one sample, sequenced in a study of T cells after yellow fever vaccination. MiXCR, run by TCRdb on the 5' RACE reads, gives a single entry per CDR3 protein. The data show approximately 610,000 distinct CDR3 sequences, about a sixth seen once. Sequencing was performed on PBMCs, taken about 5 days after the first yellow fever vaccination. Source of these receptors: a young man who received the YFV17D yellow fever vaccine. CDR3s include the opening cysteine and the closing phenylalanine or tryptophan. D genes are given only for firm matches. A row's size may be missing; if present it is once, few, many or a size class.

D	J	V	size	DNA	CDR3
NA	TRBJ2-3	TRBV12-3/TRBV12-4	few	TGTGCCAGCAGTTACGTGGGGGGGCCGGATACGCAGTATTTT	CASSYVGGPDTQYF
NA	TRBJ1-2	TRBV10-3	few	TGTGCCATCAGTGATCCGGGACAAAATGTCGGTGGCTACACCTTC	CAISDPGQNVGGYTF
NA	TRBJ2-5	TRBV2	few	TGTGCCAGCAGTGTCCAGGGAGGAGGGCTTGGAGAGACCCAGTACTTC	CASSVQGGGLGETQYF
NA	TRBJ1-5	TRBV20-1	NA	TGCAGTGCTAGAGCTCTGACAAATCAGCCCCAGCATTTT	CSARALTNQPQHF
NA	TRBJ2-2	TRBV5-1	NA	TGCGCCAGCAGCTCGATAACCAGTAACACCGGGGAGCTGTTTTTT	CASSSITSNTGELFF
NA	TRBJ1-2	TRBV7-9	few	TGTGCCAGCAGCTTCTTTTGGACTAACTATGGCTACACCTTC	CASSFFWTNYGYTF
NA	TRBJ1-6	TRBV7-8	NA	TGTGCCAGCAGCTTACGGACGGTGGGTAATTCACCCCTCCACTTT	CASSLRTVGNSPLHF
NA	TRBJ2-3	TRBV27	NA	TGTGCCAGGAATCTCGGGGATACGCAGTATTTT	CARNLGDTQYF
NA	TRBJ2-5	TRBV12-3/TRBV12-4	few	TGTGCCAGCAGTTCGGCGGTAGAGACCCAGTACTTC	CASSSAVETQYF
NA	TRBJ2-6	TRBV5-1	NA	TGCGCCAGCAGCTTGGCCTCTGCCTCTGGGGCCAACGTCCAGACTTTC	CASSLASASGANVQTF
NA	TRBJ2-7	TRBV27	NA	TGTGCCAGCAATCCCATCGACCGAACCTACGAGCAGTACTTC	CASNPIDRTYEQYF
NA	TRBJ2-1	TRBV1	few	TGCACCAGTTTATTTCTAGAGGTCTACAATGAGCAGTTCTTC	CTSLFLEVYNEQFF
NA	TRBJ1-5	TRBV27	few	TGTGCCAGCGGGGGATTTAGTGAGCCCCAGCATTTT	CASGGFSEPQHF
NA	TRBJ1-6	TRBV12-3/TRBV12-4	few	TGTGCCAGCAGCTATGCCAGGTCGCCCCTCCACTTT	CASSYARSPLHF
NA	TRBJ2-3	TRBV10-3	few	TGTGCCATCGCAAGATCTAGCACAGATACGCAGTATTTT	CAIARSSTDTQYF
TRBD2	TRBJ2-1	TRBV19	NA	TGTGCCAGTAGTCCGATAGCGGGGACCTACAATGAGCAGTTCTTC	CASSPIAGTYNEQFF
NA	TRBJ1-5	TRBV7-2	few	TGTGCCAGCAGCCAGGAGTGGGGCCAGCCCCAGCATTTT	CASSQEWGQPQHF
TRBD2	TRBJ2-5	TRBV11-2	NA	TGTGCCAGCAGCAACAGCCCTTTACTAGCGGGGGTTCAAGAGACCCAGTACTTC	CASSNSPLLAGVQETQYF
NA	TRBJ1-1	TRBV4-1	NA	TGCGCCAGCAGCGCTCCCCCACAGGGAGACACTGAAGCTTTCTTT	CASSAPPQGDTEAFF
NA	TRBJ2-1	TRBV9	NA	TGTGCCAGCAGCGCCAGCGGGCTCTCCTACAATGAGCAGTTCTTC	CASSASGLSYNEQFF
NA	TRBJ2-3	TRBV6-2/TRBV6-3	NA	TGTGCCAGCATTGATACTATCCCGACAGATACGCAGTATTTT	CASIDTIPTDTQYF
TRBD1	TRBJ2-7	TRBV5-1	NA	TGCGCCAGCAGCTTGGGACAGGGGGTTCTCTACGAGCAGTACTTC	CASSLGQGVLYEQYF
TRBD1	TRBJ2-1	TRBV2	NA	TGTGCCAGCAGTGTGACAGGGTACCCGAATGAGCAGTTCTTC	CASSVTGYPNEQFF
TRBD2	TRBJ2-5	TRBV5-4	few	TGTGCCAGCAGCTATGGCGCGGGGGGATTGGACTTC	CASSYGAGGLDF
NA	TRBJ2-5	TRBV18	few	TGTGCCAGCTCACCCAGTCTGGAGACCCAGTACTTC	CASSPSLETQYF
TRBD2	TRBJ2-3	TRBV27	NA	TGTGCCAGCAGTTGGGTTTACGGGGGGGCCTTTACAGATACGCAGTATTTT	CASSWVYGGAFTDTQYF
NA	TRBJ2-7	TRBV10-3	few	TGTGCCATCAGTGGACAGACGTCCTCCTACGAGCAGTACTTC	CAISGQTSSYEQYF
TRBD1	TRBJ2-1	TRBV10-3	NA	TGTGCCATCAGCCCCGGGACAGAATACAATGAGCAGTTCTTC	CAISPGTEYNEQFF
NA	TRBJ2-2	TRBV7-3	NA	TGTGCCAGCGGATCGGACAGTAATACCGGGGAGCTGTTTTTT	CASGSDSNTGELFF
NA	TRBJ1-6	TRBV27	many	TGTGCCAGCACGCGGCAGTACACGACTTCACCCCTCCACTTT	CASTRQYTTSPLHF
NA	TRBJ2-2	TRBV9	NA	TGTGCCAGCAGCGCGGGCGGGCGGGGAGGCACCGGGGAGCTGTTTTTT	CASSAGGRGGTGELFF
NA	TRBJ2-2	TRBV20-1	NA	TGCAGTGCATTGTGTGGTGGGGGAGTCACCGGGGAGCTGTTTTTT	CSALCGGGVTGELFF
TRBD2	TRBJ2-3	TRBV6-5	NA	TGTGCCAGCAGTTACTCGCCACCGGGACTAGCGAGCACAGATACGCAGTATTTT	CASSYSPPGLASTDTQYF
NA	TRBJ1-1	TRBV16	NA	TGTGCCAGCAGCCAACGACTCCAGAACACTGAAGCTTTCTTT	CASSQRLQNTEAFF
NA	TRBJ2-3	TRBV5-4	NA	TGTGCCAGCAGCTTTCAAACTTCGACGGATACTAGCACAGATACGCAGTATTTT	CASSFQTSTDTSTDTQYF
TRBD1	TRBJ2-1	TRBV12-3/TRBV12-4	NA	TGTGCCAGCAGGAAAACAGGGGGCCATGTTTATGAGCAGTTCTTC	CASRKTGGHVYEQFF
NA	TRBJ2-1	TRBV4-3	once	TGCGCCAGCAGCCAAGGTACTTATGAGCAGTTCTTC	CASSQGTYEQFF
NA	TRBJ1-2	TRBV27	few	TGTGCCAGCAGTTTAATGCGGCCCAAGGGGTGGGGGCACCACTATGGCTACACCTTC	CASSLMRPKGWGHHYGYTF
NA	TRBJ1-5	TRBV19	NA	TGTGCCAGTACCTCTACTTCAAAGGCCAATCAGCCCCAGCATTTT	CASTSTSKANQPQHF
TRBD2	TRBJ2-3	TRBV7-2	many	TGTGCCAGCAGCCTGCGACTAGCAAGCACAGATACGCAGTATTTT	CASSLRLASTDTQYF
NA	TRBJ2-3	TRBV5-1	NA	TGCGCCAGCCTGGAAGACACCCACACAGATACGCAGTATTTT	CASLEDTHTDTQYF
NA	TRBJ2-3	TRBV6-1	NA	TGTGCCAGCAGAGGACATCCCATTAGCACAGATACGCAGTATTTT	CASRGHPISTDTQYF
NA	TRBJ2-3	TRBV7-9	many	TGTGCCAGCAGCTTGCCGGAGGGGGGGGATACGCAGTATTTT	CASSLPEGGDTQYF
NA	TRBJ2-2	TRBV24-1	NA	TGTGCCACCGGAAGCAGTCTCACCGGGGAGCTGTTTTTT	CATGSSLTGELFF
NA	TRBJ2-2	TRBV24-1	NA	TGTGCCACCAGTGACGCACGGGGACCCCCCCCCGCGAACACCGGGGAGCTGTTTTTT	CATSDARGPPPANTGELFF
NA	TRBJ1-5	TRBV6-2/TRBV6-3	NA	TGTGCCAGCACCCCCTCCCGGGATAGCAATCAGCCCCAGCATTTT	CASTPSRDSNQPQHF
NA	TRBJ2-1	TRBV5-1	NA	TGCGCCAGCAGCTTGGCATTAAAAGACGGGTCGCCCTTCAATGAGCAGTTCTTC	CASSLALKDGSPFNEQFF
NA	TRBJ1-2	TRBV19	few	TGTGCCAGTAGCCGGCTTAACTATGGCTACACCTTC	CASSRLNYGYTF
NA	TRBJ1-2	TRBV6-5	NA	TGTGCCAGCCAGGGCCTCTATGGCTACACCTTC	CASQGLYGYTF
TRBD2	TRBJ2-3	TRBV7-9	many	TGTGCCAGCAGCTCGGCGGCTAGCGGACTGTTGGATACGCAGTATTTT	CASSSAASGLLDTQYF
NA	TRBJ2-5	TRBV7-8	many	TGTGCCAGCAACCCCGGGGACCAAGAGACCCAGTACTTC	CASNPGDQETQYF
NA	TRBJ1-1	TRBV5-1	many	TGCGCCAGCAACGGTGGACGTTTGAACACTGAAGCTTTCTTT	CASNGGRLNTEAFF
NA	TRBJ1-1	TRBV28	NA	TGTGCCAGCAGTTCACAGGGCCTTTTCGCTGAAGCTTTCTTT	CASSSQGLFAEAFF
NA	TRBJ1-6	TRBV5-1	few	TGCGCCAGCAGCTTGGAGGGTAGACAGAGAGGTTCACCCCTCCACTTT	CASSLEGRQRGSPLHF
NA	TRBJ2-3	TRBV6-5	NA	TGTGCCAGCAGTCCCTCGGGGGGCCTCACAGATACGCAGTATTTT	CASSPSGGLTDTQYF
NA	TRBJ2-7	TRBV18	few	TGTGCCAGCTCACCGCGGGCCGTGGGAGCCGAGCAGTACTTC	CASSPRAVGAEQYF
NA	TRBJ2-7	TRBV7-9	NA	TGTGCCAGCAGCTCTAATACCTACGAGCAGTACTTC	CASSSNTYEQYF